This is a list of T cell receptor beta chains from one sample in a study of cytomegalovirus exposure and HLA in healthy donors. Profiled with immunoSEQ multiplex PCR; TCRdb holds only in-frame clones, not every one. The sample lists under 85,000 clones; 79% were seen once. The sample comprised PBMCs. The origin of the receptors is a woman aged 35 to 49 in good health and CMV-seropositive. Both conserved end residues are part of each CDR3.

j_gene | v_gene | CDR3aa
TRBJ1-5 | TRBV19 | CASARGEGVFHQPQHF
TRBJ2-6 | TRBV25-1 | CASSFGQERSNVLTF
TRBJ2-1 | TRBV30 | CAWTREDEQFF
TRBJ2-1 | TRBV7-9 | CASSLSLTGGLHNEQFF
TRBJ2-2 | TRBV29-1 | CSVVVVGVTGELFF
TRBJ2-1 | TRBV10-3 | CAISERGSNEQFF
TRBJ2-1 | TRBV2 | CASRDGTSGTHEQFF
TRBJ1-3 | TRBV10-3 | CAITTQGGMNTIYF
TRBJ1-1 | TRBV5-1 | CASSAAGTPNTEAFF
TRBJ1-1 | TRBV9 | CASSVGQGAAEAFF
TRBJ2-7 | TRBV4-1 | CASSQVVVDEQYF
TRBJ1-1 | TRBV5-6 | CASSLGRGTTEAFF
TRBJ2-7 | TRBV7-8 | CASSPLGGGSHYEQYF
TRBJ1-1 | TRBV18 | CASSPSTGGGTEAFF
TRBJ2-7 | TRBV28 | CASSLWGEPSGYEQYF
TRBJ2-3 | TRBV5-1 | CASSFGLADTQYF
TRBJ2-1 | TRBV2 | CASSLDRKKYNEQFF
TRBJ2-7 | TRBV25-1 | CASGQGPVQYF
TRBJ2-1 | TRBV7-6 | CASSPDIAEQFF